Listed here are 14 T cell receptor beta chains from one sample, sequenced in a study of Graves' ophthalmopathy and Graves' hyperthyroidism. For repertoire sequencing, the TCR beta CDR3 regions were amplified from RNA transcripts. The workflow started with a first-round RT-PCR run with HTBI primers and then moved on to a second-round multiplex PCR. From the multiplex PCR reads, TCRdb called clonotypes with MiXCR, one entry per CDR3 protein. The sample records about 220,000 distinct CDR3 sequences, around a fifth being singletons. The sample taken for sequencing was peripheral blood. Every receptor here comes from a woman in her fifties or sixties with Graves' ophthalmopathy.

This clonotype was found a few times. This sequence joins TRBV19 and TRBJ1-1; TRBD1 matches at 9 bases. The germline CDR1 and CDR2 sequences are LNHDA and SQIVND (reference sequence). Trimming took 4 bases from V and 7 from J; bases not matched to a gene: 13. The CDR3 is made up of 16 amino acids. The CDR3, as DNA: TGTGCCAGTAGTACTCGGGACAGGGTCAAAAGGATTGAAGCTTTCTTT. Its protein is CASSTRDRVKRIEAFF.

This clonotype was counted many times. This rearrangement joins TRBV12-3 or TRBV12-4 to TRBJ1-5; D gene uncertain. This CDR3 contains 14 residues. Trimming removed 1 base from V and 2 bases from J, with 6 bases in between. The CDR3 loop is CASSLVEGNQPQHF. The CDR3 nucleotides are TGTGCCAGCAGTTTAGTGGAGGGCAATCAGCCCCAGCATTTT.

This clonotype showed up many times. The gene calls are TRBV5-1 and TRBJ1-1; TRBD1 aligns across 7 bases. The trim removed 3 bases at V and 3 bases at J, leaving 5 bases unmatched. CDR1 is SGHRS and CDR2 is YFSETQ in the germline V gene. The CDR3 loop spans 14 amino acids. The CDR3 DNA is TGCGCCAGCAGCTCTGACAGGGTCTACACTGAAGCTTTCTTT. Its translation is CASSSDRVYTEAFF.

This clonotype appeared many times. CDR3 DNA: TGTGCCATCAAGGGGAAAGAGACCCAGTACTTC. Protein product: CAIKGKETQYF. The rearrangement joins TRBV10-3 to TRBJ2-5, with TRBD1 as a possible D gene (5 bases). Germline loops: CDR1 ENHRY, CDR2 SYGVKD. Trimming pared 7 bases from V and 3 bases from J, leaving 6 bases between. The CDR3 covers 11 residues.

Comments on this clonotype: Compared with germline, one end of the junction differs, possibly owing to a read error. V gene TRBV28 combines with J gene TRBJ1-6, with D possibly TRBD1 on 5 matching bases. The CDR3 runs to 12 residues. Germline CDR1 is MDHEN and CDR2 is SYDVKM. CDR3 sequence (DNA): TGTGCCAGCAGTTTCCGGGGCTCACCCCTCTACTTT. Translated: CASSFRGSPLYF.

This clonotype was recorded many times. CDR3 sequence (DNA): TGCAGTGCTAGCGGCAGTAAGGGTAGAGATACGCAGTATTTT. It specifies CSASGSKGRDTQYF. The rearrangement joins TRBV20-1 to TRBJ2-3; D gene unclear. There are 14 residues in the CDR3. The V end was cut by 3 bases, the J end by 5 bases, with 15 bases between. Germline V gene sequence: CDR1 DFQATT, CDR2 SNEGSKA (reference sequence).

This clonotype was counted at least ten times. J is TRBJ2-7 and V is TRBV6-5, with unresolved D. Germline assignment: CDR1 MNHEY and CDR2 SVGAGI. The CDR3 has 14 amino acids. The ends were cut back, 2 bases at V and 2 bases at J, with 10 bases in the middle. The CDR3 reads CASSYGLLTYEQYF. The CDR3 DNA reads as TGTGCCAGCAGTTACGGCCTTCTGACCTACGAGCAGTACTTC.

This clonotype has just a few counts. V usage is TRBV9 and J usage is TRBJ1-3; D is ambiguous. CDR1 is SGDLS and CDR2 is YYNGEE in the germline V gene. CDR3 size: 16 residues. V lost 0 bases to trimming and J lost 0 bases, with 10 bases between them. CDR3 protein: CASSVAVDVSGNTIYF. For the CDR3, the DNA is TGTGCCAGCAGCGTAGCGGTTGACGTCTCTGGAAACACCATATATTTT.

The rearrangement joins TRBV12-3 or TRBV12-4 to TRBJ1-2; D perhaps matches TRBD1 (5 bases). V lost 0 bases to trimming and J lost 7 bases, with 9 bases between them. The CDR3 runs 13 residues. CDR3 nucleotide sequence: TGTGCCAGCAGTTTAGCGGCAGGGATTGGCTACACCTTC. Translating gives CASSLAAGIGYTF.

The V and J genes are TRBV28 and TRBJ2-7; D is ambiguous. The CDR3 sequence is 15 residues long. With 6 bases removed from V and 3 bases from J, the gap between germline ends came to 18 bases. Germline assignment: CDR1 MDHEN and CDR2 SYDVKM. CDR3 sequence reads: CASSPGTVMHYEQYF. The CDR3 nucleotides read TGTGCCAGCAGCCCCGGTACCGTTATGCACTACGAGCAGTACTTC.

This chain joins TRBV19 and TRBJ1-5; 7 positions agree with TRBD2. Near its end, the DNA agrees better with TRBJ2-3, so the J call may be wrong. This CDR3 has 16 residues. Germline CDR1 and CDR2: LNHDA and SQIVND (reference sequence). In nucleotides, the CDR3 is TGTGCCAGTAGTGCCCCGGGGGGTGATTACAATCAGCCCCAGTATTTT. Its protein product is CASSAPGGDYNQPQYF.

This chain links TRBV12-3 or TRBV12-4 with TRBJ1-1; no reliable D call. The V end lost 6 bases, the J end lost 7 bases, and 15 bases lay between the germline ends. The CDR3 loop spans 13 amino acids. CDR3 protein: CASSSITASEAFF. CDR3 bases: TGTGCCAGCAGCTCGATAACAGCGAGTGAAGCTTTCTTT.

Many counts were recorded for this clonotype. The chain's CDR3 is CASSRTATSSYEQYF. The CDR3 nucleotides are TGTGCCAGCAGCCGGACAGCCACTTCATCCTACGAGCAGTACTTC. The chain joins TRBV7-2 to TRBJ2-7, with a weak D call TRBD1 (6 bases). Germline V gene data show CDR1 as SGHTA and CDR2 as FQGNSA. The CDR3 runs to 15 residues. The germline V and J ends were trimmed by 5 bases and 1 base, with 15 bases remaining between them.

J is TRBJ1-1 and V is TRBV19, with D uncertain. The CDR3 length is 14 residues. V was trimmed by 7 bases and J by 7 bases, leaving 19 bases between them. The V gene's germline CDR1 is LNHDA and CDR2 SQIVND (reference sequence). CDR3 amino acids: CASTPAGYRIEAFF. In DNA, the CDR3 is TGTGCCAGTACCCCCGCGGGGTATAGAATTGAAGCTTTCTTT.